The rows below give T cell receptor beta chains drawn from one sample of a study of CD8 T cells in Susac syndrome. MiXCR, run by TCRdb on the immunoSEQ multiplex PCR reads, gives a single entry per CDR3 protein. The repertoire consists of approximately 68,000 distinct CDR3 sequences, with about 95% occurring once and the leading ten covering 0.3% to 0.4%. The sample was CD8+ T cells from PBMCs. The receptor source for this set is a human donor with multiple sclerosis. CDR3s include the opening cysteine and the closing phenylalanine or tryptophan. The D gene is left open where the match is weak. Clone size is not always given. Where it is, it says once, few, many or a class for expanded clones.

V	D	size	J	DNA	CDR3
TRBV20-1	TRBD1	NA	TRBJ1-5	TGCAGTGCTAGGGACAGGGGAAGCAATCAGCCCCAGCATTTT	CSARDRGSNQPQHF
TRBV4-2	TRBD2	NA	TRBJ2-1	TGTGCCAGCAGCCCGATCGACCCGACTAGCGGGAACTCCTACAATGAGCAGTTCTTC	CASSPIDPTSGNSYNEQFF
TRBV2	NA	NA	TRBJ2-7	TGTGCCAGCAGTGAGGCACAGTCCTACGAGCAGTACTTC	CASSEAQSYEQYF
TRBV7-8	NA	NA	TRBJ1-1	TGTGCCAGCAGCTTAATCAGGGGCACTGAAGCTTTCTTT	CASSLIRGTEAFF
TRBV13	NA	NA	TRBJ2-7	TGTGCCAGCAGCCCCGAGGGACTTACTAGCTCCTACGAGCAGTACTTC	CASSPEGLTSSYEQYF
TRBV13	NA	NA	TRBJ1-1	TGTGCCAGCAGTCATCCAGGGGAGGGCACTGAAGCTTTCTTT	CASSHPGEGTEAFF
TRBV7-9	NA	NA	TRBJ1-5	TGTGCCAGCAGCGGGAGCGGTGGACGCAGCAATCAGCCCCAGCATTTT	CASSGSGGRSNQPQHF
TRBV2	NA	NA	TRBJ2-7	TGTGCCAGCAGTGAACCCCCCGGGGTCGAAGGCGAGCAGTACTTC	CASSEPPGVEGEQYF
TRBV4-2	NA	NA	TRBJ1-2	TGTGCCAGCAGCCAAGACGACTCCCGCGGCTACACCTTC	CASSQDDSRGYTF
TRBV29-1	NA	few	TRBJ2-7	TGCAGCGTTGGGTGGGGAACCTACGAGCAGTACTTC	CSVGWGTYEQYF
TRBV3-1	NA	NA	TRBJ1-5	TGTGCCAGCAGCCAAGAAGCGGGGGGCAATCAGCCCCAGCATTTT	CASSQEAGGNQPQHF
TRBV19	NA	NA	TRBJ2-7	TGTGCCAGTAGTCCCACAGGGTATAACTCCTACGAGCAGTACTTC	CASSPTGYNSYEQYF
TRBV4-2	NA	NA	TRBJ2-7	TGTGCCAGCAGCCAAGCGTCAGGAAACGAGCAGTACTTC	CASSQASGNEQYF
TRBV11-2	TRBD1	NA	TRBJ2-5	TGTGCCAGCAGCCCCACAGGGGAAGAGACCCAGTACTTC	CASSPTGEETQYF
TRBV29-1	NA	NA	TRBJ2-1	TGCAGCGTTGAAGGGCCGGGGGACAACCTATACAATGAGCAGTTCTTC	CSVEGPGDNLYNEQFF
TRBV4-1	TRBD2	NA	TRBJ2-7	TGCGCCAGCAGCCAAGATCTAGCGGGCAGCCGCGAGCAGTACTTC	CASSQDLAGSREQYF
TRBV20-1	NA	NA	TRBJ2-1	TGCAGTGCTGGGTTGAGTTGGGAGCGTCCGAAGAATGAGCAGTTCTTC	CSAGLSWERPKNEQFF
TRBV30	NA	NA	TRBJ2-7	TGTGCCTGGAGTGCGTCCGGGAACGAGCAGTACTTC	CAWSASGNEQYF
TRBV6-1	NA	NA	TRBJ2-1	TGTGCCAGCAGTGAGGTCCCGCAGTTCTTC	CASSEVPQFF
TRBV4-2	NA	once	TRBJ1-2	TGTGCCAGCGCAGGGAAGTCTAACTATGGCTACACCTTC	CASAGKSNYGYTF
TRBV2	NA	NA	TRBJ2-5	TGTGCCAGCAGGTTCACAGGGCCCTATGGACCCCAAGAGACCCAGTACTTC	CASRFTGPYGPQETQYF
TRBV6-1	NA	NA	TRBJ2-7	TGTGCCAGCAGTGAAATCCTCGGGGAAGTGGCCTACGAGCAGTACTTC	CASSEILGEVAYEQYF
TRBV28	NA	NA	TRBJ2-3	TGTGCCAGCAGTTCCCCCCAGACGCCTCGTTATACAGATACGCAGTATTTT	CASSSPQTPRYTDTQYF
TRBV11-2	NA	NA	TRBJ1-1	TGTGCCAGCAGCTTAACGGGACTAAGAAGGACTGAAGCTTTCTTT	CASSLTGLRRTEAFF
TRBV29-1	NA	NA	TRBJ2-1	TGCAGCGTTGAGACGGGAAGCCTAGAGCAGTTCTTC	CSVETGSLEQFF
TRBV13	NA	NA	TRBJ2-7	TGTGCCAGCAGCTTAGTAGTTACGTATAGCGGAGGGGAATACGAGCAGTACTTC	CASSLVVTYSGGEYEQYF
TRBV6-5	NA	NA	TRBJ2-2	TGTGCCAGCAGTTACTCGGGTCCCCCGAGGACCGGGGAGCTGTTTTTT	CASSYSGPPRTGELFF
TRBV30	NA	NA	TRBJ2-2	TGTGCCTGGAGCACCGGGGAGCTGTTTTTT	CAWSTGELFF
TRBV19	NA	NA	TRBJ1-1	TGTGCCAGTAGTGCCAGCGCTCAAAGGAACACTGAAGCTTTCTTT	CASSASAQRNTEAFF
TRBV25-1	NA	NA	TRBJ2-3	TGTGCCAGCAGTGAAATAGGGGGGGCGGGCACAGATACGCAGTATTTT	CASSEIGGAGTDTQYF
TRBV7-3	NA	NA	TRBJ2-3	TGTGCCAGCAGCTTGGGAAGGATCACAGATACGCAGTATTTT	CASSLGRITDTQYF
TRBV9	NA	NA	TRBJ2-1	TGTGCCAGCAGCGTAGGGCTAGCCCGCAATGAGCAGTTCTTC	CASSVGLARNEQFF
TRBV29-1	NA	once	TRBJ2-7	TGCAGCGTTGTGGCGGATCGCTACGAGCAGTACTTC	CSVVADRYEQYF
TRBV11-2	NA	NA	TRBJ1-2	TGTGCCAGCAGCCCCGCTTCAGCTAACTATGGCTACACCTTC	CASSPASANYGYTF
TRBV12-3/TRBV12-4	NA	NA	TRBJ2-5	TGTGCCAGCAGCTTAATGGAGACCCAGTACTTC	CASSLMETQYF
TRBV7-3	TRBD1	NA	TRBJ2-3	TGTGCCAGCAGCCGAGGGGGCGCGGATACGCAGTATTTT	CASSRGGADTQYF
TRBV30	TRBD2	NA	TRBJ2-3	TGTGCCTGGAGTGCCAGCGGGGGGACCACAGATACGCAGTATTTT	CAWSASGGTTDTQYF
TRBV6-2/TRBV6-3	NA	once	TRBJ1-1	TGTGCCAGCAGTTACGACCTGGACCGGGCCGGTGGGGCTGAAGCTTTCTTT	CASSYDLDRAGGAEAFF
TRBV6-1	TRBD1	NA	TRBJ2-3	TGTGCCAGCAGTGAAACCCGGGACAGGGTGGGTGCTGTCACAGATACGCAGTATTTT	CASSETRDRVGAVTDTQYF
TRBV29-1	NA	NA	TRBJ2-1	TGCAGCGTGACAGACGGAGTACTAAATGAGCAGTTCTTC	CSVTDGVLNEQFF
TRBV6-6	TRBD1	once	TRBJ2-1	TGTGCCTGTGCCCAGGGGGCGGAGATCGATGAGCAGTTCTTC	CACAQGAEIDEQFF
TRBV6-2/TRBV6-3	TRBD2	NA	TRBJ2-5	TGTGCCAGCAGTATCCTAGCGGGACCGCAAGAGACCCAGTACTTC	CASSILAGPQETQYF
TRBV7-9	NA	NA	TRBJ1-1	TGTGCCAGCAGCCTCGACCCGGTGGGAGCTTTCTTT	CASSLDPVGAFF
TRBV29-1	NA	NA	TRBJ2-1	TGCAGCGTCCCCTGGGGCGGGGAATACAATGAGCAGTTCTTC	CSVPWGGEYNEQFF
TRBV3-1	NA	once	TRBJ1-1	TGTGCCAGCAGCCAAGGGAGTAAGAACACTGAAGCTTTCTTT	CASSQGSKNTEAFF
TRBV19	TRBD1	NA	TRBJ2-7	TGTGCCAGTAGTATGGGACAGGGGCCCTACGAGCAGTACTTC	CASSMGQGPYEQYF
TRBV25-1	NA	NA	TRBJ2-1	TGTGCCAGCAGTGAACCGGGGGTCCGCGAGCAGTTCTTC	CASSEPGVREQFF
TRBV27	TRBD1	NA	TRBJ2-7	TGTGCCAGCTCCCGATTAGGGGGCCGCTACGAGCAGTACTTC	CASSRLGGRYEQYF